The T cell receptor beta chain under discussion was sequenced for a study of cytomegalovirus exposure and HLA in healthy donors. Points from the study as a whole: Highly shared sequence variants in one cluster were likely a sequencing artifact. Later work associated over 15,000 TCR beta sequences with HLA alleles at 0.05 false discovery rate. A few CMV-associated chains proved CMV antigen-specific in vitro.

The CDR3 is made up of 16 amino acids. J lost 9 bases, V lost 2 bases, and 12 bases had no gene match. Germline V gene sequence: CDR1 SGHAT, CDR2 FQDESV (reference sequence). Comment on this clone: What it recognizes is unknown.

The PCR was carried out with 60 Vbeta primers and 13 Jbeta primers. In the original processing: Roughly 11 million shared chains were among about 80 million unique TCR beta chains counted in a later analysis. Repertoires were generated with immunoSEQ multiplex PCR, while TCRdb's copy carries only in-frame clones and drops some. The V and J calls and clone size come from that table; D and trimming were worked out from the DNA. The sample includes approximately 110,000 clones, roughly 80% of them seen just once. This TCR was sampled from a man aged 30 to 39 in good health and CMV-seropositive. Material: PBMCs. This rearrangement joins TRBV11-1 to TRBJ2-1; the match to TRBD2 covers 8 bases. Here the CDR3 DNA reads TGTGCCAGCAGCTTAAGGTTCCGCGGGAGGAGAGGTGAGCAGTTCTTC. This encodes CASSLRFRGRRGEQFF.